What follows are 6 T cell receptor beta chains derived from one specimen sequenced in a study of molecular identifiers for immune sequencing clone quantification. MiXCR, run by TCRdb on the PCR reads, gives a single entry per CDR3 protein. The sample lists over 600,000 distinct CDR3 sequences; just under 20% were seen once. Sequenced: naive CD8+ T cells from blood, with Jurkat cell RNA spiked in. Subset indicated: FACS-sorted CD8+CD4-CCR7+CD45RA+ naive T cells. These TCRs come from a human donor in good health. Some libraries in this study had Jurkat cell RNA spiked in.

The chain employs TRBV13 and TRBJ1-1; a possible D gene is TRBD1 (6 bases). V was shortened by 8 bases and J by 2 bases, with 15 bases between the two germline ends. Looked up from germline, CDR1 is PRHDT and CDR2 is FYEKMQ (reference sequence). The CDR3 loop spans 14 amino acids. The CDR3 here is CASGYRTDNTEAFF. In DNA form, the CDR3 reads TGTGCCAGCGGCTATCGGACAGACAACACTGAAGCTTTCTTT.

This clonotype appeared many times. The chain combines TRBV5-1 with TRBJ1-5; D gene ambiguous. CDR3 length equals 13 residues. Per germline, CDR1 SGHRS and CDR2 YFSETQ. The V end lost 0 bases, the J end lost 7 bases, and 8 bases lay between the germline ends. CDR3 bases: TGCGCCAGCAGCTTGGCCCCGGCGCAGCCCCAGCATTTT. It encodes CASSLAPAQPQHF.

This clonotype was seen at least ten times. The CDR3 nucleotides read TGTGCCACCACGTTCGAGCTAGATATCACAGATACGCAGTATTTT. Protein sequence: CATTFELDITDTQYF. This chain joins TRBV6-1 and TRBJ2-3; D ambiguous. V was clipped by 10 bases and J by 2 bases, with 19 bases between them. The CDR3 runs to 15 residues. CDR1 MNHNS and CDR2 SASEGT come from the germline V gene.

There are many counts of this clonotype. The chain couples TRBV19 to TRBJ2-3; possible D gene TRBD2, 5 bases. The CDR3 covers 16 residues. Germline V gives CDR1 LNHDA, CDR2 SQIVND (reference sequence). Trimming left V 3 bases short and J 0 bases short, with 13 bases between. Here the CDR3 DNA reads TGTGCCAGTAGTATTGGACGGCGGGCTAGCACAGATACGCAGTATTTT. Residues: CASSIGRRASTDTQYF.

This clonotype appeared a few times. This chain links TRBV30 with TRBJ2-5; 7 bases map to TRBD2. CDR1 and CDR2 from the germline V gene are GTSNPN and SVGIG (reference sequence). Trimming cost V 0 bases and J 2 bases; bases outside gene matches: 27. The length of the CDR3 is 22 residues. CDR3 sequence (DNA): TGTGCCTGGAGTGTAGGGGTCGTATACGAGGGAGGGGCGATGAGCATACAAGAGACCCAGTACTTC. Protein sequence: CAWSVGVVYEGGAMSIQETQYF.

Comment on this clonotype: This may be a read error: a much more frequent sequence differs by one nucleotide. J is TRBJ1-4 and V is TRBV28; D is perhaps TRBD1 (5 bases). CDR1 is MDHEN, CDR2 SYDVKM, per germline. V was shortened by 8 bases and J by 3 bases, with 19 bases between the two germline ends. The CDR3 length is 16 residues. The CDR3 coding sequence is TGTGCCAGCGGTCAGTTTCTGGCGGGGGCTAATGAAAAACTGTTTTTT. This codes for CASGQFLAGANEKLFF.